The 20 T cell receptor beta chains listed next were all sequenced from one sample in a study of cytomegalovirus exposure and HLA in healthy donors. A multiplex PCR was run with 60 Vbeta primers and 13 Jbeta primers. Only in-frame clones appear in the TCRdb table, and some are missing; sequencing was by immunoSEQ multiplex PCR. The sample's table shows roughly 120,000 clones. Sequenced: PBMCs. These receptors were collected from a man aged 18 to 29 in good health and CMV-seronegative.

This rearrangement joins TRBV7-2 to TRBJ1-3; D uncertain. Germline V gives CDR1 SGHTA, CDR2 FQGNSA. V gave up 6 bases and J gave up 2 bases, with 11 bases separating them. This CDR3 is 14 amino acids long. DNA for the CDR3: TGTGCCAGCAGTCGAGACCAGGCTGGAAACACCATATATTTT. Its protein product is CASSRDQAGNTIYF.

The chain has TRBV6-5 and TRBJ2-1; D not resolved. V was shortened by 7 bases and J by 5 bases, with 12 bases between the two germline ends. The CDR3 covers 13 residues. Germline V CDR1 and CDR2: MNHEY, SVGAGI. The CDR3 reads CASTPTRNNEQFF. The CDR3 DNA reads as TGTGCCAGCACCCCGACTCGAAACAATGAGCAGTTCTTC.

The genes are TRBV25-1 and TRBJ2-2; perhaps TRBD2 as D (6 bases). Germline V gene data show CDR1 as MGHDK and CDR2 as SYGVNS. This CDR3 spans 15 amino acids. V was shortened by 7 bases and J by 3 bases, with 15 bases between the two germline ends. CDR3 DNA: TGTGCCAGCAAAACGGGAGCCCCCTACACCGGGGAGCTGTTTTTT. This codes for CASKTGAPYTGELFF.

CDR3 nucleotide sequence: TGCGCCAGCAGCTTGCGTCAGGGGGCATTGGGCGAGCAGTACTTC. Amino acids: CASSLRQGALGEQYF. The chain links TRBV5-1 to TRBJ2-7; TRBD1 matches at 8 bases. The CDR3 extends over 15 amino acids. The junction had 9 bases not matched to a gene; V was cut back by 1 base and J by 6 bases. Germline V gene lookup returns CDR1 SGHRS and CDR2 YFSETQ. The full variable domain, completed using reference TRBV5-1 and TRBJ2-7, is KAGVTQTPRYLIKTRGQQVTLSCSPISGHRSVSWYQQTPGQGLQFLFEYFSETQRNKGNFPGRFSGRQFSNSRSEMNVSTLELGDSALYLCASSLRQGALGEQYFGPGTRLTVT.

The CDR3 sequence: CSTPGSGGSTDTQYF. The CDR3 bases are TGCAGCACCCCGGGCAGCGGGGGGAGCACAGATACGCAGTATTTT. The chain uses TRBV29-1 and TRBJ2-3; 9 bases match TRBD2. The CDR3 is 15 amino acids. Germline-derived CDR1 and CDR2 are SQVTM and ANQGSEA. The V and J ends lost 8 bases and 0 bases, in that order; junction bases with no gene match: 9.

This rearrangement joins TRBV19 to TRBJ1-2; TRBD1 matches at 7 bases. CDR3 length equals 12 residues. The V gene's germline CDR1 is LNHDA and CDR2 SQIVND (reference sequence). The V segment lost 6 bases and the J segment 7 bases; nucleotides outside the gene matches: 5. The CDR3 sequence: CASSLTGSGYTF. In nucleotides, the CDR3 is TGTGCCAGTAGCCTGACAGGGTCTGGCTACACCTTC.

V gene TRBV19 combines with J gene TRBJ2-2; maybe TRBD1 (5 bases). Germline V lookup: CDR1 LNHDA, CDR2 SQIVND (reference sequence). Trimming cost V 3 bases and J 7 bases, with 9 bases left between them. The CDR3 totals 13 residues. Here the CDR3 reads CASSIEQGGELFF. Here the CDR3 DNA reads TGTGCCAGTAGTATTGAGCAGGGCGGGGAGCTGTTTTTT.

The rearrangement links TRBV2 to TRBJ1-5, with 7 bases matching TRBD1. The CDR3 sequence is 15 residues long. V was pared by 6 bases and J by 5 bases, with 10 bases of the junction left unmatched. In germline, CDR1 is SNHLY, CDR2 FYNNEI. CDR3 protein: CASRVQGLGDQPQHF. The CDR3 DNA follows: TGTGCCAGCAGGGTACAGGGGCTCGGGGATCAGCCCCAGCATTTT. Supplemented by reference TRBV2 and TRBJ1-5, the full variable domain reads EPEVTQTPSHQVTQMGQEVILRCVPISNHLYFYWYRQILGQKVEFLVSFYNNEISEKSEIFDDQFSVERPDGSNFTLKIRSTKLEDSAMYFCASRVQGLGDQPQHFGDGTRLSIL.

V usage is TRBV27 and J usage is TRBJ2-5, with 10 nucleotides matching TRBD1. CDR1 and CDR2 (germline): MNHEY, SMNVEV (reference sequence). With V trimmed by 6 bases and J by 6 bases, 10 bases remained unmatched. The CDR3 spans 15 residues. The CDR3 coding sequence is TGTGCCAGCAGCCGAGGACAGGGGGTTTCGAAGACCCAGTACTTC. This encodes CASSRGQGVSKTQYF.

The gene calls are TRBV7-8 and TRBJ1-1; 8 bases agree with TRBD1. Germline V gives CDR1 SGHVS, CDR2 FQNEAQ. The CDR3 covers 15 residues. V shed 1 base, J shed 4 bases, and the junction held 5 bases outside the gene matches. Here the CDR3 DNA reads TGTGCCAGCAGCTTAGTCGCAGGGGGCTTCACTGAAGCTTTCTTT. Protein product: CASSLVAGGFTEAFF.

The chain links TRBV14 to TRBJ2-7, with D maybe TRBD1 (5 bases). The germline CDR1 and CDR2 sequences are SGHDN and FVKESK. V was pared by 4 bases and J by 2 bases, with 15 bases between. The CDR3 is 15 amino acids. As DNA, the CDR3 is TGTGCCAGCAGCCCCCCGCACAGGCCCCCCTACGAGCAGTACTTC. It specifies CASSPPHRPPYEQYF.

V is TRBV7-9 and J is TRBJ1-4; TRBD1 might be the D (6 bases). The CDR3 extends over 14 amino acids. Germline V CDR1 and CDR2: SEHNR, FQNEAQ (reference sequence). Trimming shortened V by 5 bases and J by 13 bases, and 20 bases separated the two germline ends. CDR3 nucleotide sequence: TGTGCCAGCAGCCTCCGGCGGGGGCAGGGAGGACTGTTTTTT. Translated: CASSLRRGQGGLFF.

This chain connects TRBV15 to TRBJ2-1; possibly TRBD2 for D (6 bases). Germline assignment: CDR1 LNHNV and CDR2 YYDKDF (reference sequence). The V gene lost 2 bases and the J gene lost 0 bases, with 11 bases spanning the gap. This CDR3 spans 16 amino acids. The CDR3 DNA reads TGTGCCACCAGCAGACTAGCGCTTAGCTCCTACAATGAGCAGTTCTTC. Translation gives CATSRLALSSYNEQFF.

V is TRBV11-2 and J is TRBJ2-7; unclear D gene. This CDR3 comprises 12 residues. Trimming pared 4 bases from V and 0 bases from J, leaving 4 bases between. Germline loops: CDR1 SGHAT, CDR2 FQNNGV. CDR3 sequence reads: CASSSSSYEQYF. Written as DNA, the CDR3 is TGTGCCAGCAGCTCTTCCTCCTACGAGCAGTACTTC.

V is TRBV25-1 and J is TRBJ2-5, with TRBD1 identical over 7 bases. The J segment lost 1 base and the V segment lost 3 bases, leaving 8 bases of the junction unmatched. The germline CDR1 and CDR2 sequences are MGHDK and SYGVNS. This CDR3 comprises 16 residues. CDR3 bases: TGTGCCAGCAGTGACACTTCAGGGGGACCCCAAGAGACCCAGTACTTC. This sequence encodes CASSDTSGGPQETQYF.

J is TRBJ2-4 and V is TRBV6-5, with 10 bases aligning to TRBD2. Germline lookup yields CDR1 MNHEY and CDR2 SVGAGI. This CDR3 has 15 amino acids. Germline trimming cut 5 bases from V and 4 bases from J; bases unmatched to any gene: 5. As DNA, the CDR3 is TGTGCCAGCAGTACCACGACTAGCGGGAAAAACATTCAGTACTTC. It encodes CASSTTTSGKNIQYF.

In nucleotides, the CDR3 is TGTGCCAGTAGTACCCCCGGGGGGTTAGAAGTGCAGTACTTC. The encoded protein is CASSTPGGLEVQYF. The genes are TRBV19 and TRBJ2-7, with 7 bases fitting TRBD2. J was trimmed by 9 bases and V by 4 bases; bases with no gene match: 12. The CDR3 is 14 residues long. Per the germline V gene, CDR1 is LNHDA and CDR2 is SQIVND (reference sequence).

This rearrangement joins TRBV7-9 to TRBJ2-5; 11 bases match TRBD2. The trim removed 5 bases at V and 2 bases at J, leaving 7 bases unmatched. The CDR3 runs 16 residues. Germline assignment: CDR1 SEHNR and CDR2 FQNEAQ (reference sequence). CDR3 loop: CASSLLAGGAQETQYF. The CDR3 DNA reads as TGTGCCAGCAGCCTCTTAGCGGGAGGGGCGCAAGAGACCCAGTACTTC.

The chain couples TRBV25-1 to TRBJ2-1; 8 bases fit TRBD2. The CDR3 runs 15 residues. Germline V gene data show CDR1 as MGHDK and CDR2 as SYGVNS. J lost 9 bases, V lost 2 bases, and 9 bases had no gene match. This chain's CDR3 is CASSEVSGTGVEQFF. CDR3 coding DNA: TGTGCCAGCAGTGAAGTTAGCGGGACGGGGGTTGAGCAGTTCTTC.

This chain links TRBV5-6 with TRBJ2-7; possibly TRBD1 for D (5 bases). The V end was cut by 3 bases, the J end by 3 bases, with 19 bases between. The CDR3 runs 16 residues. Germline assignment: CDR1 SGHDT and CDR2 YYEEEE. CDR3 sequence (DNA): TGTGCCAGCAGCTCCATAGGACACCTAGAGATCTACGAGCAGTACTTC. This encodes CASSSIGHLEIYEQYF.